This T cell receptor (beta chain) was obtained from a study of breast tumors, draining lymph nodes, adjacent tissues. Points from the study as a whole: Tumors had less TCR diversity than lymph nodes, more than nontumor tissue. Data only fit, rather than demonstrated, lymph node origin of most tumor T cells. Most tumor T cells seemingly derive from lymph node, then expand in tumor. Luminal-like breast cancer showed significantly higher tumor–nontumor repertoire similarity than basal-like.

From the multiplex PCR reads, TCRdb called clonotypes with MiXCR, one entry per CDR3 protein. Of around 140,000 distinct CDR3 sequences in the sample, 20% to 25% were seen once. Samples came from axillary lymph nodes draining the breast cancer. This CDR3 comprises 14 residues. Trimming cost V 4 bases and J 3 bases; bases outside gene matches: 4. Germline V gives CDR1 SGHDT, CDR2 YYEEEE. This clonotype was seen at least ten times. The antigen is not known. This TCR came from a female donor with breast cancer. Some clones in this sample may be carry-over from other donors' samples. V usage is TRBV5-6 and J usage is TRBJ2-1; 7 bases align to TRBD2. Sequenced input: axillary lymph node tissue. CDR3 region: CASSRLALYNEQFF. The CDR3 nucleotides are TGTGCCAGCAGCCGACTAGCCCTCTACAATGAGCAGTTCTTC.